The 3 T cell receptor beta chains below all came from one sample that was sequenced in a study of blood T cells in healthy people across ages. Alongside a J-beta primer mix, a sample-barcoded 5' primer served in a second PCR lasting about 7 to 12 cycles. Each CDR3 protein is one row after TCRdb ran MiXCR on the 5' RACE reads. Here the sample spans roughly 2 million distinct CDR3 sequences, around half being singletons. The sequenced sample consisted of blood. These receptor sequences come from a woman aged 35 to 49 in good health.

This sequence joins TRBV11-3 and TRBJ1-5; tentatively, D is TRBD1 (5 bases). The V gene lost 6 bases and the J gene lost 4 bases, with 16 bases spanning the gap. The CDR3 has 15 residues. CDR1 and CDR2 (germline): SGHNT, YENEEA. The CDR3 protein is CASSSGNQGNQPQHF. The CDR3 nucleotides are TGTGCCAGCAGTTCCGGAAATCAGGGTAATCAGCCCCAGCATTTT.

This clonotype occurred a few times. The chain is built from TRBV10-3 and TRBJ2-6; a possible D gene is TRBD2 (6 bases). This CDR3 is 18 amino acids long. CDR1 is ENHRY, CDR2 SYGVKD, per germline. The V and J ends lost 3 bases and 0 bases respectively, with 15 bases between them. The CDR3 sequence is CAISEIFSGVSGANVLTF. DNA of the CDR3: TGTGCCATCAGTGAAATATTTTCGGGGGTCTCTGGGGCCAACGTCCTGACTTTC.

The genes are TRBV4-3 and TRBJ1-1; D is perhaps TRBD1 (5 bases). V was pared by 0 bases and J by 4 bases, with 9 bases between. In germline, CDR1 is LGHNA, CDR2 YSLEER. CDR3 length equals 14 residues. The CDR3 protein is CASSQDSGTTEAFF. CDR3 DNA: TGCGCCAGCAGCCAAGACTCGGGGACCACTGAAGCTTTCTTT.